This is a list of T cell receptor beta chains from one sample in a study of cytomegalovirus exposure and HLA in healthy donors. Here immunoSEQ multiplex PCR was the method, and the copy in TCRdb shows in-frame clones only, minus some. Of 190,000 or so clones in the sample, roughly 84% were seen once. Sequenced sample: PBMCs. The receptors derive from a woman between 18 and 29 years old in good health and CMV-seropositive. Both conserved end residues are part of each CDR3. Fields, in order: CDR3 protein, CDR3 DNA, D gene, clone size, J gene, V gene. A D gene is named only where the DNA matches it firmly. For some rows the clone size is stated as once, few or many, or as a class when expanded; others skip it.

CDR3: CASSLGGLDTQYF
DNA: TGTGCCAGCAGCCTAGGAGGGTTGGATACGCAGTATTTT
D: NA
size: once
J: TRBJ2-3
V: TRBV7-3

CDR3: CASSTRPAGPYNEQFF
DNA: TGTGCCAGCAGCACCCGACCGGCGGGACCTTACAATGAGCAGTTCTTC
D: NA
size: NA
J: TRBJ2-1
V: TRBV21-1

CDR3: CASRPTGGSYEQYF
DNA: TGTGCCAGCAGACCGACAGGGGGAAGCTACGAGCAGTACTTC
D: TRBD1
size: NA
J: TRBJ2-7
V: TRBV11-2

CDR3: CASSSSGGVDTQYF
DNA: TGTGCCAGCAGCTCTAGCGGGGGGGTAGATACGCAGTATTTT
D: TRBD2
size: NA
J: TRBJ2-3
V: TRBV7-3

CDR3: CSARGDEQFF
DNA: TGCAGTGCTCGCGGGGATGAGCAGTTCTTC
D: NA
size: NA
J: TRBJ2-1
V: TRBV20-1

CDR3: CASSLDIYNEQFF
DNA: TGTGCCAGCAGCTTAGACATCTACAATGAGCAGTTCTTC
D: NA
size: NA
J: TRBJ2-1
V: TRBV7-2

CDR3: CASSLGPGSNQPQHF
DNA: TGCGCCAGCAGCTTGGGTCCCGGTAGCAATCAGCCCCAGCATTTT
D: NA
size: NA
J: TRBJ1-5
V: TRBV5-1

CDR3: CASSMYGTGKTYGYTF
DNA: TGTGCCAGTAGTATGTACGGGACAGGCAAAACCTATGGCTACACCTTC
D: TRBD1
size: NA
J: TRBJ1-2
V: TRBV19

CDR3: CASSVGPGSGGRTDTQYF
DNA: TGTGCCAGCAGCGTGGGGCCTGGTAGCGGGGGACGCACAGATACGCAGTATTTT
D: TRBD2
size: NA
J: TRBJ2-3
V: TRBV9

CDR3: CASSLAGGLIGEQYF
DNA: TGTGCCAGCAGCTTAGCGGGGGGGCTGATTGGCGAGCAGTACTTC
D: TRBD2
size: NA
J: TRBJ2-7
V: TRBV5-6

CDR3: CASSEGTALSGNTIYF
DNA: TGTGCCAGCAGCGAGGGGACAGCTCTCTCTGGAAACACCATATATTTT
D: TRBD1
size: NA
J: TRBJ1-3
V: TRBV13

CDR3: CASSPDRNYGYTF
DNA: TGTGCCAGCTCCCCCGACAGAAACTATGGCTACACCTTC
D: NA
size: once
J: TRBJ1-2
V: TRBV18

CDR3: CASSANPGTDTQYF
DNA: TGTGCCAGCTCGGCAAATCCCGGCACAGATACGCAGTATTTT
D: NA
size: NA
J: TRBJ2-3
V: TRBV18

CDR3: CASSTDSSPGELFF
DNA: TGTGCCAGTAGTACGGACTCCTCCCCCGGGGAGCTGTTTTTT
D: NA
size: NA
J: TRBJ2-2
V: TRBV19

CDR3: CASRLRGSPDYGYTF
DNA: TGTGCCAGCAGACTCAGAGGATCCCCCGACTATGGCTACACCTTC
D: NA
size: NA
J: TRBJ1-2
V: TRBV6-6

CDR3: CASSVSGGVTDTQYF
DNA: TGTGCCAGCAGCGTAAGCGGTGGAGTCACAGATACGCAGTATTTT
D: NA
size: NA
J: TRBJ2-3
V: TRBV9

CDR3: CASSARDSGWGQPQHF
DNA: TGTGCCAGCAGCGCCCGGGACAGCGGTTGGGGTCAGCCCCAGCATTTT
D: TRBD1
size: NA
J: TRBJ1-5
V: TRBV9

CDR3: CASSVDNLNTEAFF
DNA: TGTGCCAGCAGCGTGGACAACCTGAACACTGAAGCTTTCTTT
D: NA
size: NA
J: TRBJ1-1
V: TRBV9

CDR3: CASSLASGDYEQYF
DNA: TGTGCCAGCAGCTTAGCTAGCGGGGACTACGAGCAGTACTTC
D: TRBD2
size: NA
J: TRBJ2-7
V: TRBV7-2

CDR3: CATSSARTSYYGYTF
DNA: TGTGCCACCAGCAGCGCCAGGACATCTTACTATGGCTACACCTTC
D: NA
size: NA
J: TRBJ1-2
V: TRBV15

CDR3: CASSPRTGGEKLFF
DNA: TGTGCCAGCAGTCCTCGGACAGGGGGTGAAAAACTGTTTTTT
D: TRBD1
size: NA
J: TRBJ1-4
V: TRBV6-6

CDR3: CASSVGTSSNQPQHF
DNA: TGTGCCAGCAGCGTTGGGACATCGAGCAATCAGCCCCAGCATTTT
D: NA
size: NA
J: TRBJ1-5
V: TRBV9

CDR3: CASSLGTSGGIETRYEQYF
DNA: TGTGCCAGCAGCTTAGGGACTAGCGGGGGTATAGAAACCCGGTACGAGCAGTACTTC
D: TRBD2
size: NA
J: TRBJ2-7
V: TRBV7-8

CDR3: CASSVGSEPYEQYF
DNA: TGTGCCAGCAGCGTAGGCTCAGAACCCTACGAGCAGTACTTC
D: NA
size: NA
J: TRBJ2-7
V: TRBV9

CDR3: CASSEAQTGSDTQYF
DNA: TGTGCCAGCAGTGAAGCTCAAACAGGATCAGATACGCAGTATTTT
D: NA
size: NA
J: TRBJ2-3
V: TRBV2

CDR3: CASGLTPRQTVSTDTQYF
DNA: TGTGCTAGTGGTCTCACGCCAAGACAGACCGTTAGCACAGATACGCAGTATTTT
D: NA
size: NA
J: TRBJ2-3
V: TRBV12-5

CDR3: CASSLAGDTYEQYF
DNA: TGTGCCAGCAGCTTGGCGGGGGACACCTACGAGCAGTACTTC
D: NA
size: NA
J: TRBJ2-7
V: TRBV7-2

CDR3: CASSESTSQETQYF
DNA: TGCGCCAGCAGTGAGTCGACTAGCCAAGAGACCCAGTACTTC
D: NA
size: once
J: TRBJ2-5
V: TRBV10-1

CDR3: CASSLKGTSDFMDTQYF
DNA: TGTGCCAGCAGTTTGAAGGGGACTAGCGATTTTATGGATACGCAGTATTTT
D: TRBD2
size: NA
J: TRBJ2-3
V: TRBV27

CDR3: CASSTLGHNSPLHF
DNA: TGTGCCAGTAGTACCCTGGGACACAATTCACCCCTCCACTTT
D: NA
size: NA
J: TRBJ1-6
V: TRBV19

CDR3: CASSRRGGFYGYTF
DNA: TGTGCCAGCAGTCGACGGGGGGGCTTCTATGGCTACACCTTC
D: NA
size: NA
J: TRBJ1-2
V: TRBV9

CDR3: CATSAPGTGFTRVF
DNA: TGTGCCACCAGTGCCCCCGGGACAGGGTTTACCCGTGTCTTT
D: TRBD1
size: NA
J: TRBJ1-1
V: TRBV15

CDR3: CASSPNRSGEQYF
DNA: TGTGCCAGCTCCCCCAACAGGTCGGGCGAGCAGTACTTC
D: NA
size: NA
J: TRBJ2-7
V: TRBV18

CDR3: CASQLAGGYEQYF
DNA: TGTGCCAGCCAACTAGCGGGGGGCTACGAGCAGTACTTC
D: TRBD2
size: NA
J: TRBJ2-7
V: TRBV18

CDR3: CASSLGDRLSPLHF
DNA: TGCGCCAGCAGCTTGGGGGACAGGCTCTCACCCCTCCACTTT
D: TRBD1
size: NA
J: TRBJ1-6
V: TRBV5-1

CDR3: CASSRPGGQGSGKLFF
DNA: TGTGCCAGCAGCCGGCCGGGGGGGCAGGGGAGCGGAAAACTGTTTTTT
D: NA
size: NA
J: TRBJ1-4
V: TRBV6-6

CDR3: CASNSRVGAYEQYF
DNA: TGTGCCAGTAACAGTAGGGTTGGGGCTTACGAGCAGTACTTC
D: NA
size: NA
J: TRBJ2-7
V: TRBV19

CDR3: CASRGTGTSPLHF
DNA: TGTGCCAGCAGGGGGACAGGAACGTCACCCCTCCACTTT
D: TRBD1
size: NA
J: TRBJ1-6
V: TRBV2

CDR3: CASNPSDRVEYAYEQYF
DNA: TGCGCCAGCAATCCTTCCGACAGGGTCGAATATGCCTACGAGCAGTACTTC
D: TRBD1
size: NA
J: TRBJ2-7
V: TRBV10-1

CDR3: CASSRQGGTEAFF
DNA: TGTGCCAGCAGCCGACAGGGGGGGACTGAAGCTTTCTTT
D: TRBD1
size: NA
J: TRBJ1-1
V: TRBV27

CDR3: CASLFGTGDGYTF
DNA: TGTGCCAGCTTATTCGGGACAGGGGATGGCTACACCTTC
D: TRBD1
size: NA
J: TRBJ1-2
V: TRBV2

CDR3: CASSIDQTGMRGNQPQHF
DNA: TGTGCCAGTAGTATAGATCAAACAGGGATGAGAGGCAATCAGCCCCAGCATTTT
D: NA
size: NA
J: TRBJ1-5
V: TRBV19

CDR3: CASSSNPSGRFNEQFF
DNA: TGCGCCAGCAGCTCCAATCCTAGCGGGAGATTCAATGAGCAGTTCTTC
D: TRBD2
size: NA
J: TRBJ2-1
V: TRBV5-1

CDR3: CATEDRGSEQYF
DNA: TGTGCCACCGAGGACAGGGGAAGCGAGCAGTACTTC
D: TRBD1
size: NA
J: TRBJ2-7
V: TRBV28

CDR3: CASSSHPPGQGAPLEQFF
DNA: TGCGCCAGCAGCTCGCACCCTCCTGGACAGGGGGCCCCGCTTGAGCAGTTCTTC
D: TRBD1
size: NA
J: TRBJ2-1
V: TRBV5-1

CDR3: CASSWGPGQGKIGYTF
DNA: TGTGCCAGCAGCTGGGGCCCGGGACAGGGGAAGATTGGCTACACCTTC
D: TRBD1
size: NA
J: TRBJ1-2
V: TRBV7-9